Below are 21 T cell receptor beta chains sequenced from a single sample in a study of spatial heterogeneity in lung cancer. Time point reported: sample taken at primary tumor resection. Researchers sequenced whole RNA taken from tumor, nontumor lung or frozen PBMC without sorting. TCRdb used MiXCR to reprocess the 5' RACE reads, holding one entry per CDR3 protein. The data contain approximately 44,000 distinct CDR3 sequences, approximately 15% of them seen just once; the ten biggest clones take up 55% to 70%. The sequenced sample was PBMCs, obtained at surgery. The receptors were gathered from a male donor with early-stage non-small cell lung cancer.

Details on this clonotype: At one end the junction does not follow the germline gene, possibly because of a read error. The chain links TRBV18 to TRBJ1-1; 7 bases are a match to TRBD1. Germline CDR1 is KGHSH and CDR2 is LQKENI. The CDR3 consists of 15 residues. The CDR3 DNA is TGTGCCTGCTCACCCTATGAGGGGGCGGGCACTGAAGCTTTCTTT. The encoded protein is CACSPYEGAGTEAFF.

This clonotype was seen only once. The chain's CDR3 is CASSVEQDTEAFF. CDR3 DNA sequence: TGTGCCAGCAGCGTCGAACAGGACACTGAAGCTTTCTTT. The chain is built from TRBV9 and TRBJ1-1, with a possible D match to TRBD1 (5 bases). This CDR3 is built from 13 residues. V was shortened by 2 bases and J by 3 bases, with 8 bases between the two germline ends. Germline V CDR1 and CDR2: SGDLS, YYNGEE. Drawing the rest from reference TRBV9 and TRBJ1-1, the complete variable domain is DSGVTQTPKHLITATGQRVTLRCSPRSGDLSVYWYQQSLDQGLQFLIQYYNGEERAKGNILERFSAQQFPDLHSELNLSSLELGDSALYFCASSVEQDTEAFFGQGTRLTVV.

J is TRBJ1-5 and V is TRBV7-9, with D unresolved. CDR3 size: 14 residues. The ends were cut back, 5 bases at V and 2 bases at J, with 10 bases in the middle. The V gene's germline CDR1 is SEHNR and CDR2 FQNEAQ (reference sequence). This CDR3 is CASSPRGGNQPQHF. The CDR3 coding sequence is TGTGCCAGCAGCCCCCGGGGAGGCAATCAGCCCCAGCATTTT. The complete variable domain, with remaining parts taken from reference TRBV7-9 and TRBJ1-5, reads DTGVSQNPRHKITKRGQNVTFRCDPISEHNRLYWYRQTLGQGPEFLTYFQNEAQLEKSRLLSDRFSAERPKGSFSTLEIQRTEQGDSAMYLCASSPRGGNQPQHFGDGTRLSIL.

This clonotype was counted between two and nine times. The rearrangement joins TRBV2 to TRBJ2-2, with D uncertain. Germline CDR1 is SNHLY and CDR2 is FYNNEI. The CDR3 is 15 amino acids. V shed 4 bases and J shed 0 bases, with 9 bases lying between them. The chain's CDR3 is CASSGRFANTGELFF. CDR3 nucleotide sequence: TGTGCCAGCAGTGGACGGTTCGCGAACACCGGGGAGCTGTTTTTT.

The chain carries TRBV12-3 or TRBV12-4 and TRBJ2-7; D might be TRBD2 (5 bases). Trimming stripped 8 bases from V and 0 bases from J, with 14 bases between. This CDR3 region has 14 residues. This CDR3 reads CASAGVISSYEQYF. In DNA, the CDR3 is TGTGCCAGCGCCGGGGTCATAAGCTCCTACGAGCAGTACTTC.

This clonotype appeared a few times. J is TRBJ1-5 and V is TRBV6-1; D is unclear. Trimming took off 4 bases at V and 4 bases at J, with 5 bases between the two ends. Germline V gene lookup returns CDR1 MNHNS and CDR2 SASEGT. This CDR3 has 12 amino acids. CDR3 sequence (DNA): TGTGCCAGCAGTGCAGATAATCAGCCCCAGCATTTT. Translating gives CASSADNQPQHF.

This clonotype was observed at least ten times. V is TRBV7-9 and J is TRBJ1-2; D not certain. Germline V CDR1 and CDR2: SEHNR, FQNEAQ (reference sequence). The CDR3 consists of 16 residues. Trimming left V 3 bases short and J 4 bases short, with 18 bases between. The CDR3 sequence: CASSLGRTEVIYGYTF. The CDR3 nucleotides read TGTGCCAGCAGCTTGGGCAGAACAGAAGTCATCTATGGCTACACCTTC. Complete variable domain (other parts from reference TRBV7-9 and TRBJ1-2): DTGVSQNPRHKITKRGQNVTFRCDPISEHNRLYWYRQTLGQGPEFLTYFQNEAQLEKSRLLSDRFSAERPKGSFSTLEIQRTEQGDSAMYLCASSLGRTEVIYGYTFGSGTRLTVV.

The sample holds many counts of this clonotype. The CDR3 sequence is CAISVVSGGSSYNEQFF. The CDR3, as DNA: TGTGCCATCAGCGTTGTTAGCGGGGGGAGCTCCTACAATGAGCAGTTCTTC. The V call is TRBV10-3, the J call TRBJ2-1, with 10 bases that match TRBD2. The germline V gene has CDR1 ENHRY and CDR2 SYGVKD. The CDR3 sequence is 17 residues long. The junction had 8 bases not matched to a gene; V was cut back by 6 bases and J by 0 bases.

This clonotype has a handful of counts. This rearrangement joins TRBV5-1 to TRBJ1-4, with D perhaps matching TRBD1 (5 bases). Trimming shortened V by 0 bases and J by 7 bases, and 13 bases separated the two germline ends. Per germline, CDR1 SGHRS and CDR2 YFSETQ. The CDR3 sequence is 15 residues long. CDR3 sequence reads: CASSLEAGRSEKLFF. CDR3 coding DNA: TGCGCCAGCAGCTTGGAGGCAGGGAGAAGTGAAAAACTGTTTTTT.

The sample holds many counts of this clonotype. This rearrangement joins TRBV11-1 to TRBJ2-4; D may be TRBD2 (5 bases). The CDR3 length is 18 residues. Germline values: CDR1 SGHAT, CDR2 FQDESV (reference sequence). Trimming took off 1 base at V and 1 base at J, with 17 bases between the two ends. As DNA, the CDR3 is TGTGCCAGCAGCTTAGACGTGGGAGCAAGGGCGGCCAAAAACATTCAGTACTTC. Encoded protein: CASSLDVGARAAKNIQYF.

This clonotype was seen many times. The chain recombines TRBV27 with TRBJ2-1, with 10 bases aligning to TRBD2. V was clipped by 5 bases and J by 7 bases; unmatched bases: 11. The germline V gene encodes CDR1 MNHEY and CDR2 SMNVEV (reference sequence). The CDR3 is 16 amino acids. For the CDR3, the DNA is TGTGCCAGCAGTCCCCTCTCTAGCGGGAGATTAAATGAGCAGTTCTTC. Protein sequence: CASSPLSSGRLNEQFF.

This clonotype has only a few counts. This chain joins TRBV20-1 and TRBJ2-1; D gene ambiguous. The CDR3 runs 13 residues. Deletions cut 3 bases from V and 4 bases from J, with 10 bases between. Germline CDR1 DFQATT, CDR2 SNEGSKA (reference sequence). CDR3 amino acids: CSASVDSYNEQFF. DNA for the CDR3: TGCAGTGCTAGTGTTGACTCGTACAATGAGCAGTTCTTC.

The chain joins TRBV18 to TRBJ2-5, with D tentatively TRBD1 (6 bases). Trimming shortened V by 6 bases and J by 4 bases, and 18 bases separated the two germline ends. The CDR3 is 15 amino acids. CDR1 is KGHSH and CDR2 is LQKENI in the germline V gene. This CDR3 is CASSPTSEGGETQYF. CDR3 bases: TGTGCCAGCTCCCCGACCAGCGAAGGGGGAGAGACCCAGTACTTC.

The sample holds many counts of this clonotype. The chain couples TRBV29-1 to TRBJ2-7; D possibly corresponds to TRBD2 (5 bases). Germline V gene lookup returns CDR1 SQVTM and CDR2 ANQGSEA. CDR3 length equals 12 residues. V lost 0 bases to trimming and J lost 3 bases, with 6 bases between them. The CDR3 bases are TGCAGCGTTGAAGAAGGGAGCTACGAGCAGTACTTC. It specifies CSVEEGSYEQYF.

The chain employs TRBV10-2 and TRBJ2-7; D may be TRBD2 (6 bases). The CDR3 sequence is 11 residues long. CDR1 and CDR2 from the germline V gene are WSHSY and SAAADI. Trimming shortened V by 3 bases and J by 7 bases, and 7 bases separated the two germline ends. The CDR3 sequence: CASSDGREQYF. Written as DNA, the CDR3 is TGCGCCAGCAGTGATGGGAGGGAGCAGTACTTC.

The chain has TRBV12-5 and TRBJ2-5, with D unresolved. Trimming removed 5 bases from V and 4 bases from J, with 11 bases in between. The CDR3 totals 13 residues. The germline gives CDR1 LGHNT, CDR2 FRNRAP. CDR3 protein: CASGKRVLETQYF. The CDR3 bases are TGTGCTAGTGGTAAAAGGGTTTTAGAGACCCAGTACTTC.

This chain connects TRBV7-2 to TRBJ2-1; D tentatively fits TRBD1 or TRBD2 (5 bases each). The V end was cut by 5 bases, the J end by 0 bases, with 20 bases between. The CDR3 runs 18 residues. Germline assignment: CDR1 SGHTA and CDR2 FQGNSA. The CDR3 sequence: CASSRPKGSGSSYNEQFF. The CDR3 coding sequence is TGTGCCAGCAGCCGACCGAAGGGGTCAGGGAGCTCCTACAATGAGCAGTTCTTC.

The chain recombines TRBV10-3 with TRBJ2-7; a weak D match, TRBD1 (6 bases). The CDR3 sequence is 15 residues long. CDR1 and CDR2 from the germline V gene are ENHRY and SYGVKD. V shed 4 bases and J shed 7 bases, with 20 bases lying between them. The CDR3 loop reads CAISAGAGPLGEQYF. The CDR3 nucleotides read TGTGCCATCAGTGCAGGGGCGGGCCCGCTGGGAGAGCAGTACTTC.

This clonotype has a handful of counts. This chain connects TRBV20-1 to TRBJ2-5, with TRBD2 as a possible D gene (7 bases). The CDR3 consists of 13 residues. Germline lookup yields CDR1 DFQATT and CDR2 SNEGSKA (reference sequence). The CDR3 protein is CSRARGARETQYF. The CDR3 bases are TGCAGCCGAGCCCGGGGGGCGAGGGAGACCCAGTACTTC.

This clonotype showed up just a few times. The CDR3 region has the DNA TGTGCCAGCAGCCAATTCTCGCGGGGAGCCACAGATACGCAGTATTTT. Protein product: CASSQFSRGATDTQYF. The chain employs TRBV3-1 and TRBJ2-3, with TRBD2 as a possible D gene (6 bases). CDR1 and CDR2 from the germline V gene are LGHDT and YNNKEL (reference sequence). Trimming took off 2 bases at V and 2 bases at J, with 14 bases between the two ends. The CDR3 has 16 residues.

This clonotype was detected only a few times. The chain carries TRBV9 and TRBJ2-3, with a tentative D call TRBD2 (6 bases). V lost 3 bases to trimming and J lost 0 bases, with 14 bases between them. Germline V gives CDR1 SGDLS, CDR2 YYNGEE. The CDR3 is 16 amino acids. The CDR3 sequence: CASSAIPSVSTDTQYF. CDR3 nucleotides: TGTGCCAGCAGCGCTATCCCTAGCGTTAGCACAGATACGCAGTATTTT.